The 28 T cell receptor beta chains given below trace back to one sample, sequenced in a study of blood T cell repertoires in COVID-19. Data came from immunoSEQ multiplex PCR; TCRdb stores just in-frame clones and leaves some out. Here the sample spans more than 20,000 clones, 80% to 90% being singletons. The sample taken for sequencing was peripheral blood. The receptors were gathered from a human donor in a cohort sampled during active COVID-19.

This clone was detected only once. The chain recombines TRBV28 with TRBJ2-1; TRBD1 matches 7 bases. CDR1 is MDHEN, CDR2 SYDVKM, per germline. With 6 bases clipped from V and 7 bases from J, the junction kept 15 bases outside the gene matches. The CDR3 has 16 residues. The CDR3 nucleotides read TGTGCCAGCAGCACTAACCCCTCGACAGGGTGGAATGAGCAGTTCTTC. Translation gives CASSTNPSTGWNEQFF.

This clone was counted between two and nine times. CDR3 region: CASSLGGEGYTF. The CDR3 bases are TGCGCCAGCAGCTTGGGCGGGGAAGGCTACACCTTC. V usage is TRBV5-1 and J usage is TRBJ1-2; no firm D call. There are 12 residues in the CDR3. The germline V gene encodes CDR1 SGHRS and CDR2 YFSETQ. The V end was cut by 0 bases, the J end by 8 bases, with 8 bases between.

This rearrangement joins TRBV28 to TRBJ2-7; 9 nucleotides line up with TRBD1. Per germline, CDR1 MDHEN and CDR2 SYDVKM. J lost 1 base, V lost 7 bases, and 5 bases had no gene match. The CDR3 has 14 residues. The CDR3 region is CASNGQGSSYEQYF. The DNA for the CDR3 is TGTGCCAGCAACGGACAGGGGTCTTCCTACGAGCAGTACTTC. The full variable domain, with the rest looked up from reference TRBV28 and TRBJ2-7, is DVKVTQSSRYLVKRTGEKVFLECVQDMDHENMFWYRQDPGLGLRLIYFSYDVKMKEKGDIPEGYSVSREKKERFSLILESASTNQTSMYLCASNGQGSSYEQYFGPGTRLTVT.

This chain links TRBV23-1 with TRBJ1-1, with 7 bases lining up with TRBD1. TRBV23-1 is treated as an ORF (open reading frame) with a function not yet certain. Trimming at V came to 3 bases and at J to 1 base, leaving 5 bases not matched to a gene. This CDR3 has 15 residues. The DNA for the CDR3 is TGCGCCAGCAGTCATCAGGACAGGCGGAACACTGAAGCTTTCTTT. Translating it yields CASSHQDRRNTEAFF.

The chain joins TRBV27 to TRBJ1-2; 7 bases match TRBD1. Unmatched junction bases numbered 9, after V lost 2 bases and J lost 3 bases. Germline values: CDR1 MNHEY, CDR2 SMNVEV (reference sequence). The CDR3 extends over 16 amino acids. The CDR3 is CASSLRGRGSYYGYTF. As DNA, the CDR3 is TGTGCCAGCAGTTTAAGAGGCAGGGGGTCCTACTATGGCTACACCTTC.

The CDR3 here is CASTPTNTGELFF. The CDR3 DNA is TGTGCCAGCACACCTACGAACACCGGGGAGCTGTTTTTT. The rearrangement uses TRBV25-1 and TRBJ2-2; D uncertain. With 7 bases removed from V and 0 bases from J, the gap between germline ends came to 6 bases. The CDR3 is made up of 13 amino acids. Germline CDR1 is MGHDK and CDR2 is SYGVNS.

The chain employs TRBV5-4 and TRBJ2-1; 7 nucleotides align to TRBD1. Trimming took 4 bases from V and 5 from J; bases not matched to a gene: 9. CDR1 and CDR2 (germline): SGHNT, YYREEE (reference sequence). CDR3 length: 15 amino acids. This chain's CDR3 is CASSPGQVEHNEQFF. CDR3 DNA sequence: TGTGCCAGCAGCCCAGGACAGGTAGAGCACAATGAGCAGTTCTTC.

This sequence joins TRBV7-2 and TRBJ2-7; 9 nucleotides line up with TRBD2. The CDR3 extends over 15 amino acids. Germline CDR1 reads SGHTA; CDR2 reads FQGNSA. The V segment lost 2 bases and the J segment 0 bases; nucleotides outside the gene matches: 2. The CDR3 DNA sequence: TGTGCCAGCAGCTTACTAGCGGGGTCCTCCTACGAGCAGTACTTC. It codes for CASSLLAGSSYEQYF.

This clone was seen a handful of times. The chain recombines TRBV10-3 with TRBJ1-6, with 9 bases lining up with TRBD1. Germline V gives CDR1 ENHRY, CDR2 SYGVKD. The CDR3 runs to 15 residues. V was pared by 4 bases and J by 10 bases, with 8 bases of the junction left unmatched. The CDR3 spells CAISGTGAVGSPLHF. In DNA, the CDR3 is TGTGCCATCAGTGGGACAGGGGCGGTGGGGTCACCCCTCCACTTT.

The chain is built from TRBV12-3 or TRBV12-4 and TRBJ1-5; no clear D gene. The V end was cut by 3 bases, the J end by 4 bases, with 7 bases between. The CDR3 is 13 residues long. The CDR3: CASSFGENQPQHF. The CDR3 DNA sequence: TGTGCCAGCAGTTTCGGGGAGAATCAGCCCCAGCATTTT.

The gene calls are TRBV28 and TRBJ1-1; 7 nucleotides match TRBD1. Trimming cost V 1 base and J 1 base; bases outside gene matches: 3. The CDR3 loop spans 15 amino acids. Germline CDR1 and CDR2: MDHEN and SYDVKM. The CDR3 nucleotides read TGTGCCAGCAGTTTATTAGGACAGGAGAACACTGAAGCTTTCTTT. Translation gives CASSLLGQENTEAFF.

The chain employs TRBV28 and TRBJ1-4; D unclear. Trimming shortened V by 7 bases and J by 3 bases, and 9 bases separated the two germline ends. This CDR3 region has 13 residues. Germline loops: CDR1 MDHEN, CDR2 SYDVKM. This CDR3 is CASTRGPNEKLFF. CDR3 bases: TGTGCCAGCACCCGAGGCCCTAATGAAAAACTGTTTTTT. The full variable domain, its missing parts supplied by reference TRBV28 and TRBJ1-4, is DVKVTQSSRYLVKRTGEKVFLECVQDMDHENMFWYRQDPGLGLRLIYFSYDVKMKEKGDIPEGYSVSREKKERFSLILESASTNQTSMYLCASTRGPNEKLFFGSGTQLSVL.

This chain connects TRBV18 to TRBJ1-3; 7 nucleotides match TRBD1. The V gene's germline CDR1 is KGHSH and CDR2 LQKENI. J lost 0 bases, V lost 1 base, and 3 bases had no gene match. The CDR3 is made up of 16 amino acids. The CDR3 nucleotides are TGTGCCAGCTCACCACTTCAGGGGGGCTCTGGAAACACCATATATTTT. Protein: CASSPLQGGSGNTIYF.

CDR3 region: CASRSGTGGLGEQYF. CDR3 in DNA: TGTGCCAGCAGGTCCGGGACAGGGGGCTTGGGGGAGCAGTACTTC. The chain links TRBV2 to TRBJ2-7; 12 bases match TRBD1. V was clipped by 6 bases and J by 7 bases; unmatched bases: 10. Germline CDR1 is SNHLY and CDR2 is FYNNEI. The CDR3 contains 15 residues.

The chain recombines TRBV19 with TRBJ2-7; possibly TRBD1 for D (6 bases). Trimming stripped 9 bases from V and 4 bases from J, with 19 bases between. CDR3 length: 14 amino acids. CDR1 and CDR2 from the germline V gene are LNHDA and SQIVND (reference sequence). Here the CDR3 DNA reads TGTGCCAGCAGTCGCCACCGGGACAAATACGAGCAGTACTTC. This translates into CASSRHRDKYEQYF.

J is TRBJ2-7 and V is TRBV6-5; D might be TRBD2 (6 bases). V dropped 6 bases and J dropped 2 bases, with 14 bases sitting between them. The CDR3 spans 14 residues. Germline V lookup: CDR1 MNHEY, CDR2 SVGAGI. DNA for the CDR3: TGTGCCAGCAGCCCCACGGGAGAGACCTACGAGCAGTACTTC. Protein sequence: CASSPTGETYEQYF.

The CDR3 DNA is TGCGCCAGCAGCCCCAGAAGCGCCGATACGCAGTATTTT. Translating it yields CASSPRSADTQYF. J is TRBJ2-3 and V is TRBV5-1; D remains unclear. This CDR3 is 13 amino acids long. Germline loops: CDR1 SGHRS, CDR2 YFSETQ. With 4 bases removed from V and 6 bases from J, the gap between germline ends came to 12 bases.

The chain links TRBV7-9 to TRBJ2-5; 7 bases agree with TRBD2. The germline V gene encodes CDR1 SEHNR and CDR2 FQNEAQ (reference sequence). This CDR3 spans 15 amino acids. V lost 7 bases, J lost 1 base, and 9 bases stayed unmatched. The CDR3 is CASKPVRGVQETQYF. As DNA, the CDR3 is TGTGCCAGCAAGCCAGTACGGGGGGTCCAAGAGACCCAGTACTTC. Supplemented by reference TRBV7-9 and TRBJ2-5, the full variable domain reads DTGVSQNPRHKITKRGQNVTFRCDPISEHNRLYWYRQTLGQGPEFLTYFQNEAQLEKSRLLSDRFSAERPKGSFSTLEIQRTEQGDSAMYLCASKPVRGVQETQYFGPGTRLLVL.

This clone showed up just once. V and J are TRBV6-5 and TRBJ2-1, with D possibly matching TRBD2 (6 bases). Germline assignment: CDR1 MNHEY and CDR2 SVGAGI. Trimming stripped 5 bases from V and 6 bases from J, with 14 bases between. The CDR3 has 14 amino acids. The CDR3 loop reads CASSRDGSFNEQFF. The CDR3, as DNA: TGTGCCAGCAGTCGCGACGGGAGCTTCAATGAGCAGTTCTTC.

This clone is a singleton in its sample. This chain links TRBV6-5 with TRBJ2-7; 8 bases are shared with TRBD1. Germline lookup yields CDR1 MNHEY and CDR2 SVGAGI. The length of the CDR3 is 13 residues. Unmatched junction bases numbered 5, after V lost 7 bases and J lost 3 bases. The CDR3 sequence: CASIQQGGYEQYF. CDR3 DNA: TGTGCCAGCATCCAACAGGGGGGCTACGAGCAGTACTTC.

The rearrangement joins TRBV4-1 to TRBJ2-1, with 7 bases identical to TRBD2. CDR3 length: 13 residues. V shed 4 bases, J shed 6 bases, and the junction held 3 bases outside the gene matches. Germline V CDR1 and CDR2: MGHRA, YSYEKL. The CDR3 DNA reads TGCGCCAGCAGCCTTCGGGAGGTCAATGAGCAGTTCTTC. Translated, it gives CASSLREVNEQFF.

The CDR3 here is CASSYSASGGQETQYF. As DNA, the CDR3 is TGTGCCAGCAGTTACTCGGCTAGCGGGGGACAAGAGACCCAGTACTTC. The V gene is TRBV6-5, the J gene TRBJ2-5; 10 positions match TRBD2. This CDR3 is 16 amino acids long. Germline V gives CDR1 MNHEY, CDR2 SVGAGI. V was pared by 0 bases and J by 2 bases, with 3 bases of the junction left unmatched.

The V gene is TRBV4-1, the J gene TRBJ2-5, with D possibly matching TRBD2 (6 bases). Trimming cost V 4 bases and J 3 bases, with 21 bases left between them. The CDR3 length is 17 residues. Germline CDR1 reads MGHRA; CDR2 reads YSYEKL. The CDR3 loop is CASSRGGLRFGEETQYF. Here the CDR3 DNA reads TGCGCCAGCAGCCGGGGAGGCCTACGGTTTGGGGAAGAGACCCAGTACTTC.

V usage is TRBV7-2 and J usage is TRBJ2-1, with D tentatively TRBD2 (5 bases). From germline, CDR1 is SGHTA and CDR2 FQGNSA. Trimming removed 4 bases at V and 10 bases at J, with 29 bases between. There are 18 residues in the CDR3. The CDR3 DNA reads TGTGCCAGCAGCTCAACTAACTCGAGGACGGCGGTACTAGGAGAGCAGTTCTTC. Protein product: CASSSTNSRTAVLGEQFF.

This clone has a single count. The J gene is TRBJ1-2, the V gene TRBV10-2, with D possibly TRBD1 on 5 matching bases. CDR1 and CDR2 (germline): WSHSY, SAAADI. V was clipped by 11 bases and J by 3 bases, with 16 bases between them. The CDR3 loop spans 13 amino acids. The DNA for the CDR3 is TGCGCCGCATGGGGCCAACGGGACTATGGCTACACCTTC. It encodes CAAWGQRDYGYTF.

The chain couples TRBV23-1 to TRBJ2-7; TRBD1 aligns across 7 bases. TRBV23-1 is placed among ORFs of uncertain function. The CDR3 runs to 17 residues. The ends lost 2 bases at V and 0 bases at J; junction bases unmatched: 10. CDR3 nucleotide sequence: TGCGCCAGCAGTCAAGTGTCACAGGGGCACTACTCCTACGAGCAGTACTTC. The encoded protein is CASSQVSQGHYSYEQYF.

This chain uses TRBV24-1 with TRBJ1-5; 8 nucleotides line up with TRBD1. Germline V CDR1 and CDR2: KGHDR, SFDVKD. Germline trimming cut 4 bases from V and 0 bases from J; bases unmatched to any gene: 13. The CDR3 extends over 19 amino acids. The CDR3: CATSDATGALIISNQPQHF. The CDR3 nucleotides are TGTGCCACCAGTGACGCGACAGGGGCTCTGATTATTAGCAATCAGCCCCAGCATTTT.

The chain joins TRBV11-2 to TRBJ1-4; no clear D gene. The CDR3 runs 14 residues. V was cut by 1 base and J by 8 bases, with 11 bases left in between. Germline V CDR1 and CDR2: SGHAT, FQNNGV. The CDR3 sequence is CASSLGNRREKLFF. CDR3 sequence (DNA): TGTGCCAGCAGCTTAGGAAACCGGAGGGAAAAACTGTTTTTT. Supplemented by reference TRBV11-2 and TRBJ1-4, the full variable domain reads EAGVAQSPRYKIIEKRQSVAFWCNPISGHATLYWYQQILGQGPKLLIQFQNNGVVDDSQLPKDRFSAERLKGVDSTLKIQPAKLEDSAVYLCASSLGNRREKLFFGSGTQLSVL.